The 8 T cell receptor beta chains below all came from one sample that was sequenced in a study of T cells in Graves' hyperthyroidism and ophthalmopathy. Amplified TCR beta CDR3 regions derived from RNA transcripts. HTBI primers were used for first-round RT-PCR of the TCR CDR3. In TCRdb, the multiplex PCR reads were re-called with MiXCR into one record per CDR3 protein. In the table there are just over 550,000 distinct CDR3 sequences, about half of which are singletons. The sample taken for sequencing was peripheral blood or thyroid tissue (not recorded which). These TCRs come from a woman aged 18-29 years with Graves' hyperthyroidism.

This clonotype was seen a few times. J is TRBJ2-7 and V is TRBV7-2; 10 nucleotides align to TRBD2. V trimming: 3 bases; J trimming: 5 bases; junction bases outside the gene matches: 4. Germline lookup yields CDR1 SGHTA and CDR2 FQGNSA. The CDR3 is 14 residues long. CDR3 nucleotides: TGTGCCAGCAGCTTGCTAGCGGGAGCCCACGAGCAGTACTTC. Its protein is CASSLLAGAHEQYF.

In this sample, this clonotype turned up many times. The CDR3 sequence: CSARVVGQETQYF. The CDR3 nucleotides read TGCAGTGCTAGAGTTGTAGGTCAAGAGACCCAGTACTTC. This chain joins TRBV20-1 and TRBJ2-5; no definite D call. V lost 1 base, J lost 2 bases, and 8 bases lay in between. The CDR3 is made up of 13 amino acids. The germline gives CDR1 DFQATT, CDR2 SNEGSKA (reference sequence).

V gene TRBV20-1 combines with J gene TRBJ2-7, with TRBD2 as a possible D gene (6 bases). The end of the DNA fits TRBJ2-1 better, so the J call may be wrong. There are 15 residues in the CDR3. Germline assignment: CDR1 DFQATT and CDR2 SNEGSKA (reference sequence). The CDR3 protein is CSAYTGTDAYNEQFF. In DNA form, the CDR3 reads TGCAGTGCTTACACCGGGACTGACGCCTACAATGAGCAGTTCTTC.

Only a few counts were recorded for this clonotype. CDR3 sequence (DNA): TGTGCCAGCAGTCTAGAGGTGGCAACTAATGAAAAACTGTTTTTT. It codes for CASSLEVATNEKLFF. V and J are TRBV12-3 or TRBV12-4 and TRBJ1-4, with D unclear. The CDR3 runs to 15 residues. Trimming stripped 5 bases from V and 0 bases from J, with 10 bases between.

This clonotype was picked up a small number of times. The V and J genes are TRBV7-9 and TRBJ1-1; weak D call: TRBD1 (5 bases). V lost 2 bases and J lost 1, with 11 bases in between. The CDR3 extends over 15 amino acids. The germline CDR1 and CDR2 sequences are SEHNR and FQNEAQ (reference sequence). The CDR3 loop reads CASSLPDSPNTEAFF. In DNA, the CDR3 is TGTGCCAGCAGCTTACCTGACAGCCCGAACACTGAAGCTTTCTTT.

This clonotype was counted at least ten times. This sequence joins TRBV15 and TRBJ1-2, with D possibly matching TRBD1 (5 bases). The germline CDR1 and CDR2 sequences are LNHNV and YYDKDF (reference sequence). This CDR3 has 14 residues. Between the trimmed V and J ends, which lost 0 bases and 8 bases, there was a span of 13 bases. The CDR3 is CATSRDRAGRGYTF. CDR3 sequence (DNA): TGTGCCACCAGCAGAGATCGGGCAGGGCGAGGCTACACCTTC.

CDR3 bases: TGTGCCAGTAGTGAGATTACAGGCCTGAACACTGAAGCTTTCTTT. Translated: CASSEITGLNTEAFF. This sequence joins TRBV19 and TRBJ1-1; D perhaps matches TRBD1 (5 bases). Germline lookup yields CDR1 LNHDA and CDR2 SQIVND (reference sequence). V gave up 5 bases and J gave up 0 bases, with 13 bases separating them. This CDR3 is built from 15 residues.

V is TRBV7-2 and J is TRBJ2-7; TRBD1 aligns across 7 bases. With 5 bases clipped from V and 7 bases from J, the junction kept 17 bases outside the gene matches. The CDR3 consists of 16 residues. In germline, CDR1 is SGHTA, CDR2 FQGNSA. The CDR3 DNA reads TGTGCCAGCAGCCAAGACCTATTACAGGGGACAAAAGAGCAGTACTTC. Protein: CASSQDLLQGTKEQYF.